The clone carrying this TCR beta chain was recorded many times. The data were obtained in a study of regulatory T cells in long-lasting Graves disease. The J segment lost 7 bases and the V segment lost 4 bases, leaving 14 bases of the junction unmatched. This CDR3 region has 17 residues. Library construction for TCR beta used iRepertoire HTBI primers and Arm-PCR of CDR3 regions. MiXCR, applied by TCRdb to the multiplex PCR reads, yields one record per CDR3 protein. Of about 420,000 distinct CDR3 sequences in the sample, about 16% were seen once. The time point was: newly diagnosed GD, antithyroid drugs for less than 3 months. There was RNA extracted from PBMCs, and the TCR library was made from it. The same data also contributed to another study, on T cells in Graves' hyperthyroidism and ophthalmopathy. That investigation notes: Lactation, pregnancy, other autoimmune disease or uncontrolled infection led to exclusion of patients. Carried out on the TCR CDR3, a first-round RT-PCR used the HTBI primer set.

The material was peripheral blood mononuclear cells (PBMCs), obtained at new diagnosis, from a patient treated with antithyroid drugs. The TCR was taken from a woman aged 18 to 35 with Graves disease. V gene TRBV12-3 or TRBV12-4 combines with J gene TRBJ2-1; 9 bases line up with TRBD2. CDR3 region: CASSYQGTSRSGNEQFF. CDR3 DNA sequence: TGTGCCAGCAGTTATCAAGGGACTAGCAGGTCGGGGAATGAGCAGTTCTTC.